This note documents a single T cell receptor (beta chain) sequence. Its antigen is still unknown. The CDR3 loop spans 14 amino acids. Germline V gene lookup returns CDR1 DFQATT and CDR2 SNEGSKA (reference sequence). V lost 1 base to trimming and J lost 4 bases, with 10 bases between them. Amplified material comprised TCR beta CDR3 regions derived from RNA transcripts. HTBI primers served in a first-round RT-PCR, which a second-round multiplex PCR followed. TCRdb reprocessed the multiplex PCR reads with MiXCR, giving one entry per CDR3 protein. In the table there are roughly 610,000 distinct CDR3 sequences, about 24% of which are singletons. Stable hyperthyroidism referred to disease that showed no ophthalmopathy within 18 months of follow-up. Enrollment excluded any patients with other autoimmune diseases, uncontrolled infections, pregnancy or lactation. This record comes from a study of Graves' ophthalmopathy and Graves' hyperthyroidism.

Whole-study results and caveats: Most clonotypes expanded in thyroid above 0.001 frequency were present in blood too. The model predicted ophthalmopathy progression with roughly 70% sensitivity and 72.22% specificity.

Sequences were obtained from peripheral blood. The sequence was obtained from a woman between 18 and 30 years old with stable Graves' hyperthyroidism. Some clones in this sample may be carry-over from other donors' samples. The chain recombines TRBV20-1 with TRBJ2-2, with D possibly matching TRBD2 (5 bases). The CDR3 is CSARGGSGTGELFF. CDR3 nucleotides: TGCAGTGCTAGAGGAGGGAGTGGCACCGGGGAGCTGTTTTTT.